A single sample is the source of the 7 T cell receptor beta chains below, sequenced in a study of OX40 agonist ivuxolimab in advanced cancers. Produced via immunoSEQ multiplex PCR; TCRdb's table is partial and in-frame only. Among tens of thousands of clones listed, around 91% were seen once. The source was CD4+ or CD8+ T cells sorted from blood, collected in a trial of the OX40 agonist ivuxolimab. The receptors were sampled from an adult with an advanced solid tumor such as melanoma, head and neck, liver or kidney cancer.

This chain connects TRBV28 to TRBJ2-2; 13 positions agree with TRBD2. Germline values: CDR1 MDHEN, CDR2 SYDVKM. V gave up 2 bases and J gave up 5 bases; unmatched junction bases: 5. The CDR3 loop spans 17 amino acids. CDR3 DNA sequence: TGTGCCAGCAGTTTAACTAGCGGGAGGGCTGATACCGGGGAGCTGTTTTTT. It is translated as CASSLTSGRADTGELFF.

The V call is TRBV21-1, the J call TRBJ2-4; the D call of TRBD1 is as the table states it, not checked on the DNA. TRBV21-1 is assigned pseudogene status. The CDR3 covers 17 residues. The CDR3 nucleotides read TGTGCCAGCAGCGATAGGGACAGGGGTGAAGGCAAAAACATTCAGTACTTC. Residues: CASSDRDRGEGKNIQYF.

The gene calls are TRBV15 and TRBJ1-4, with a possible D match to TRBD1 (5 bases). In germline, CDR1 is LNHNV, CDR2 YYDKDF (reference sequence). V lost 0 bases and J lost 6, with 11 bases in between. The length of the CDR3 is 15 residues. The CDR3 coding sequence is TGTGCCACCAGCAGAGAGGGGCCCCGGGATGAAAAACTGTTTTTT. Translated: CATSREGPRDEKLFF.

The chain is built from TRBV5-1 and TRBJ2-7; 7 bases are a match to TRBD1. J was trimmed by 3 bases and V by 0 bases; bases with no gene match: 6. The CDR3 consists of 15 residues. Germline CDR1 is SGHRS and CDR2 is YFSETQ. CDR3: CASSLGDRASYEQYF. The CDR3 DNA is TGCGCCAGCAGCTTGGGAGACAGGGCAAGCTACGAGCAGTACTTC.

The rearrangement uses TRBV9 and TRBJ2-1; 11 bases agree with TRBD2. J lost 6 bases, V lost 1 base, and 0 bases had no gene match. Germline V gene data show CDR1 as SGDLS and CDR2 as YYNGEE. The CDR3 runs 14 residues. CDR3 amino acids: CASSVTSGSNEQFF. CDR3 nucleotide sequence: TGTGCCAGCAGCGTAACTAGCGGGAGCAATGAGCAGTTCTTC.

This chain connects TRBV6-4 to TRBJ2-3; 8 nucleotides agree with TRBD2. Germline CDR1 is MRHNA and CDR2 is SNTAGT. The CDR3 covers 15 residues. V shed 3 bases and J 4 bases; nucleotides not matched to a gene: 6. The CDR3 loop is CASSEGAGEADTQYF. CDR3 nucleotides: TGTGCCAGCAGTGAGGGAGCGGGAGAGGCAGATACGCAGTATTTT.

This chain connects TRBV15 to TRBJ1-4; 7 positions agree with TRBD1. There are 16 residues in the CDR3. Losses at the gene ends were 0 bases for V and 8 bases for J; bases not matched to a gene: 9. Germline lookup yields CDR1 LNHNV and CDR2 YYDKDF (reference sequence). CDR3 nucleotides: TGTGCCACCAGCAGAGATTGGGAGGAAGGGGGCGAAAAACTGTTTTTT. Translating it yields CATSRDWEEGGEKLFF.